The 25 T cell receptor beta chains below come from one sample, sequenced in a study of cytomegalovirus exposure and HLA in healthy donors (dated by TCRdb to 2017 to 2019). Library method: the immunoSEQ multiplex PCR assay. What TCRdb holds here is the immuneACCESS table cut down to in-frame rearrangements. Part of the clones is not present; checked against another copy, under half of the missing clones reflect an unresolved V gene, and the others are unexplained. In this sample the table shows some 88,000 clones, 95% to 97% of which occur a single time. About 0.8% of the sample rests with the top ten. Input material: PBMCs. All receptors derive from a man aged 18 to 35 in good health and CMV-seronegative.

This clone showed up just once. The genes are TRBV7-3 and TRBJ2-2; TRBD1 matches 10 bases. The CDR3 contains 16 residues. Looked up from germline, CDR1 is SGHTA and CDR2 is FQGTGA. V dropped 5 bases and J dropped 6; count of bases not matched to a gene: 9. CDR3 sequence: CASSITGTGVAGELFF. DNA of the CDR3: TGTGCCAGCAGCATTACCGGGACAGGGGTGGCCGGGGAGCTGTTTTTT.

The chain employs TRBV28 and TRBJ1-4, with TRBD1 as a possible D gene (5 bases). CDR1 and CDR2 from the germline V gene are MDHEN and SYDVKM. The length of the CDR3 is 14 residues. V was cut by 6 bases and J by 4 bases, with 12 bases left in between. The CDR3 DNA is TGTGCCAGCAGCCTAGACAGAAATAATGAAAAACTGTTTTTT. Its translation: CASSLDRNNEKLFF.

The chain is built from TRBV7-3 and TRBJ2-1, with D possibly TRBD2 on 5 matching bases. Trimming removed 2 bases at V and 8 bases at J, with 19 bases between. This CDR3 comprises 16 residues. Germline V gives CDR1 SGHTA, CDR2 FQGTGA. The CDR3 loop reads CASSLVRGMVGDEQFF. The DNA for the CDR3 is TGTGCCAGCAGCTTAGTCAGAGGGATGGTGGGCGATGAGCAGTTCTTC.

J is TRBJ1-1 and V is TRBV28; D is ambiguous. The ends were cut back, 7 bases at V and 5 bases at J, with 17 bases in the middle. The CDR3 loop spans 14 amino acids. The germline gives CDR1 MDHEN, CDR2 SYDVKM. CDR3 DNA: TGTGCCAGCACCCTATCACTCATCGGGACTGAAGCTTTCTTT. Its protein is CASTLSLIGTEAFF.

This clone has a single count. The rearrangement links TRBV27 to TRBJ2-5, with D possibly being TRBD2 (6 bases). The V and J ends lost 8 bases and 4 bases respectively, with 17 bases between them. The CDR3 extends over 14 amino acids. Germline loops: CDR1 MNHEY, CDR2 SMNVEV (reference sequence). The chain's CDR3 is CASRTSGGGETQYF. CDR3 bases: TGTGCCAGCCGTACATCCGGGGGAGGAGAGACCCAGTACTTC.

V gene TRBV5-1 combines with J gene TRBJ2-3, with TRBD2 matching 7 bases. CDR3 length: 16 amino acids. The ends lost 0 bases at V and 0 bases at J; junction bases unmatched: 4. Per the germline V gene, CDR1 is SGHRS and CDR2 is YFSETQ. Here the CDR3 reads CASSLEGLVSTDTQYF. The CDR3 bases are TGCGCCAGCAGCTTGGAAGGACTAGTTAGCACAGATACGCAGTATTTT.

Comment on this clone: Its ends do not fully match the called genes, so a read error is possible. V gene TRBV7-2 combines with J gene TRBJ2-1; TRBD2 is a possible D gene (5 bases). Germline V gene lookup returns CDR1 SGHTA and CDR2 FQGNSA. This CDR3 comprises 17 residues. The CDR3 is CASSLAASRTIYNEQFF. The CDR3 DNA reads as TGTGCCAGCAGCCTAGCAGCTAGCCGCACCATTTACAATGAGCAGTTCTTC.

The chain carries TRBV14 and TRBJ2-3, with D hard to call. Between the trimmed V and J ends, which lost 1 base and 6 bases, there was a span of 14 bases. The CDR3 covers 15 residues. Germline CDR1 is SGHDN and CDR2 is FVKESK. The DNA of the CDR3 is TGTGCCAGCAGCCAAGGCGTGAGCCCCGGGGATACGCAGTATTTT. Residues: CASSQGVSPGDTQYF.

This chain joins TRBV4-1 and TRBJ1-1; TRBD1 aligns across 7 bases. The CDR3 totals 16 residues. V lost 2 bases, J lost 0 bases, and 6 bases stayed unmatched. CDR1 MGHRA and CDR2 YSYEKL come from the germline V gene. The CDR3 loop reads CASSQIDRDMNTEAFF. The CDR3 DNA reads as TGCGCCAGCAGCCAAATAGACAGGGATATGAACACTGAAGCTTTCTTT.

The chain employs TRBV4-1 and TRBJ1-3; tentative D call: TRBD1 (6 bases). The V end lost 1 base, the J end lost 0 bases, and 19 bases lay between the germline ends. The germline gives CDR1 MGHRA, CDR2 YSYEKL. CDR3 length: 19 residues. The CDR3 here is CASSQAPLRQAPSGNTIYF. The CDR3, as DNA: TGCGCCAGCAGCCAAGCGCCCTTGAGACAGGCCCCCTCTGGAAACACCATATATTTT.

The table lists this clone with a count of one. The chain combines TRBV15 with TRBJ2-2; D is undetermined. This CDR3 has 19 amino acids. Trimming took off 0 bases at V and 1 base at J, with 18 bases between the two ends. The germline V gene encodes CDR1 LNHNV and CDR2 YYDKDF (reference sequence). CDR3 DNA: TGTGCCACCAGCAGAGATCCGCCGGGTCAGAGAGAGAACACCGGGGAGCTGTTTTTT. Translated, it gives CATSRDPPGQRENTGELFF. Filled out from reference TRBV15 and TRBJ2-2, the complete variable domain reads DAMVIQNPRYQVTQFGKPVTLSCSQTLNHNVMYWYQQKSSQAPKLLFHYYDKDFNNEADTPDNFQSRRPNTSFCFLDIRSPGLGDTAMYLCATSRDPPGQRENTGELFFGEGSRLTVL.

The V gene is TRBV28, the J gene TRBJ2-2, with D perhaps TRBD1 (5 bases). The V gene lost 7 bases and the J gene lost 7 bases, with 16 bases spanning the gap. Germline V gene sequence: CDR1 MDHEN, CDR2 SYDVKM. The CDR3 has 14 residues. The CDR3 DNA is TGTGCCAGCACCACTCAGGGTAGGGGCGGGGAGCTGTTTTTT. It codes for CASTTQGRGGELFF.

The V gene is TRBV2, the J gene TRBJ2-7, with D perhaps matching TRBD1 (6 bases). V lost 2 bases, J lost 6 bases, and 17 bases lay in between. This CDR3 has 15 amino acids. The germline V gene encodes CDR1 SNHLY and CDR2 FYNNEI. CDR3 protein: CASSESYARGSEQYF. The CDR3 DNA follows: TGTGCCAGCAGTGAATCCTATGCAAGGGGGAGCGAGCAGTACTTC.

Comments on this clone: Other DNA variants within this sample encode the same CDR3. The chain uses TRBV4-1 and TRBJ2-2, with D perhaps matching TRBD1 (6 bases). In germline, CDR1 is MGHRA, CDR2 YSYEKL. Trimming pared 3 bases from V and 1 base from J, leaving 6 bases between. The CDR3 is made up of 14 amino acids. The CDR3 DNA reads as TGCGCCAGCAGCCAGGGACAGAACACCGGGGAGCTGTTTTTT. It yields the protein CASSQGQNTGELFF.

The CDR3 DNA sequence: TGTGCCAGCAGCCGCGTCCCCGAGACCCAGTACTTC. Residues: CASSRVPETQYF. The rearrangement joins TRBV6-6 to TRBJ2-5; D is unresolved. The V end lost 6 bases, the J end lost 5 bases, and 10 bases lay between the germline ends. From germline, CDR1 is MNHNY and CDR2 SVGAGI (reference sequence). This CDR3 spans 12 amino acids.

CDR3 nucleotides: TGTGCCAGCAGCCAAGATTGGAGGGGTTGGGCTTTCTTT. Translation gives CASSQDWRGWAFF. V is TRBV14 and J is TRBJ1-1; TRBD1 is a possible D gene (5 bases). From germline, CDR1 is SGHDN and CDR2 FVKESK. This CDR3 contains 13 residues. V dropped 0 bases and J dropped 11 bases, with 13 bases sitting between them.

The chain uses TRBV18 and TRBJ2-5; possibly TRBD1 for D (5 bases). The CDR3 is 14 amino acids. V was clipped by 2 bases and J by 5 bases, with 12 bases between them. Germline lookup yields CDR1 KGHSH and CDR2 LQKENI. CDR3 sequence: CASSPLKGVETQYF. CDR3 coding DNA: TGTGCCAGCTCACCATTGAAAGGGGTTGAGACCCAGTACTTC.

The chain links TRBV6-1 to TRBJ2-7, with 7 bases matching TRBD2. V dropped 7 bases and J dropped 2; count of bases not matched to a gene: 11. The germline CDR1 and CDR2 sequences are MNHNS and SASEGT. CDR3 length equals 15 residues. CDR3 amino acids: CASTPGGDSTYEQYF. In nucleotides, the CDR3 is TGTGCCAGCACCCCTGGGGGGGACTCGACCTACGAGCAGTACTTC.

This chain links TRBV5-4 with TRBJ2-4; D possibly corresponds to TRBD2 (5 bases). This CDR3 spans 17 amino acids. V was trimmed by 4 bases and J by 6 bases, leaving 23 bases between them. Germline assignment: CDR1 SGHNT and CDR2 YYREEE (reference sequence). CDR3 sequence: CASSPYLDWERGNIQYF. The CDR3 nucleotides read TGTGCCAGCAGCCCCTATCTGGACTGGGAACGCGGAAACATTCAGTACTTC.

The V call is TRBV30, the J call TRBJ1-1, with D perhaps matching TRBD1 (6 bases). V shed 3 bases and J shed 8 bases, with 16 bases lying between them. The CDR3 spans 13 residues. CDR1 is GTSNPN, CDR2 SVGIG, per germline (reference sequence). CDR3 sequence: CAWSWGGGGEAFF. The CDR3 region has the DNA TGTGCCTGGAGCTGGGGAGGGGGGGGAGAAGCTTTCTTT. The full variable domain, its missing parts supplied by reference TRBV30 and TRBJ1-1, is SQTIHQWPATLVQPVGSPLSLECTVEGTSNPNLYWYRQAAGRGLQLLFYSVGIGQISSEVPQNLSASRPQDRQFILSSKKLLLSDSGFYLCAWSWGGGGEAFFGQGTRLTVV.

The rearrangement joins TRBV30 to TRBJ1-5; D gene uncertain. Deletions cut 0 bases from V and 2 bases from J, with 8 bases between. The germline CDR1 and CDR2 sequences are GTSNPN and SVGIG (reference sequence). The CDR3 is made up of 14 amino acids. Here the CDR3 reads CAWSVEGGNQPQHF. Here the CDR3 DNA reads TGTGCCTGGAGTGTCGAGGGAGGCAATCAGCCCCAGCATTTT.

The J gene is TRBJ2-3, the V gene TRBV7-9; tentatively, D is TRBD2 (6 bases). Trimming took 3 bases from V and 5 from J, leaving 18 bases between them. Germline CDR1 SEHNR, CDR2 FQNEAQ (reference sequence). The CDR3 sequence is 16 residues long. The CDR3 nucleotides are TGTGCCAGCAGCTTGATTGGAGCGGGTCGCCGAGATACGCAGTATTTT. Its translation: CASSLIGAGRRDTQYF.

This chain connects TRBV13 to TRBJ1-1, with TRBD1 identical over 9 bases. Trimming removed 5 bases from V and 4 bases from J; junction bases left unmatched: 5. The length of the CDR3 is 14 residues. Germline V lookup: CDR1 PRHDT, CDR2 FYEKMQ (reference sequence). DNA of the CDR3: TGTGCCAGCAGCACACAGGGGGCCGGCACTGAAGCTTTCTTT. Protein product: CASSTQGAGTEAFF.

This chain connects TRBV30 to TRBJ1-3, with a possible D match to TRBD1 (5 bases). The V end lost 0 bases, the J end lost 0 bases, and 9 bases lay between the germline ends. CDR3 size: 15 residues. The germline gives CDR1 GTSNPN, CDR2 SVGIG (reference sequence). In DNA form, the CDR3 reads TGTGCCTGGAGTGTCCCGACAGCCTCTGGAAACACCATATATTTT. The encoded protein is CAWSVPTASGNTIYF.

CDR3 DNA: TGTGCCAGCCGAATGGGAGGTCAGGCCCCTTGGTACTTC. Encoded protein: CASRMGGQAPWYF. The chain links TRBV7-3 to TRBJ2-7, with TRBD2 as a possible D gene (6 bases). The CDR3 is 13 amino acids. Deletions cut 8 bases from V and 12 bases from J, with 23 bases between. In germline, CDR1 is SGHTA, CDR2 FQGTGA.